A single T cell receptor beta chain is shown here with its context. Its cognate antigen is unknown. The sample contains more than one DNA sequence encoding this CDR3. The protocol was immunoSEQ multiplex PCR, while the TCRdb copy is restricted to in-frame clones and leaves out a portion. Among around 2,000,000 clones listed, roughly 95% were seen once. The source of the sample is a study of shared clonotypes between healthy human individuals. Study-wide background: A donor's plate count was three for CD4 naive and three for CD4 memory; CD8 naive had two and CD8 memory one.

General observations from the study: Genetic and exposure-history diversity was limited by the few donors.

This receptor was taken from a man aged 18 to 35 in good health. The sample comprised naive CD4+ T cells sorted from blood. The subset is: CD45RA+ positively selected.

CDR3 protein: CASSVDVSGELFF. The DNA of the CDR3 is TGTGCCAGCAGCGTGGACGTGAGCGGGGAGCTGTTTTTT. The genes are TRBV9 and TRBJ2-2; D remains ambiguous. The CDR3 consists of 13 residues. V was pared by 2 bases and J by 7 bases, with 9 bases between. Germline lookup yields CDR1 SGDLS and CDR2 YYNGEE.